This entry lists 25 T cell receptor beta chains sequenced from one sample in a study of blood T cell repertoires in COVID-19. The table came from immunoSEQ multiplex PCR; TCRdb's copy has only in-frame clones and leaves some out. Among 100,000 to 150,000 clones listed, 70% to 90% were seen once. Sample: peripheral blood. The source of these receptors is a man aged 60 to 75 with acute or convalescent COVID-19.

This clone was observed a single time. The chain uses TRBV30 and TRBJ2-1; 15 bases align to TRBD2. Germline trimming cut 2 bases from V and 4 bases from J; bases unmatched to any gene: 6. This CDR3 contains 17 residues. From germline, CDR1 is GTSNPN and CDR2 SVGIG (reference sequence). CDR3 nucleotide sequence: TGTGCCTGGAGTATCAAGGGACTAGCGGGAGGTTACAATGAGCAGTTCTTC. The encoded protein is CAWSIKGLAGGYNEQFF. Combining the CDR3 with reference TRBV30 and TRBJ2-1 gives the whole variable domain SQTIHQWPATLVQPVGSPLSLECTVEGTSNPNLYWYRQAAGRGLQLLFYSVGIGQISSEVPQNLSASRPQDRQFILSSKKLLLSDSGFYLCAWSIKGLAGGYNEQFFGPGTRLTVL.

The V call is TRBV7-9, the J call TRBJ1-1, with a tentative D call TRBD1 (6 bases). The germline CDR1 and CDR2 sequences are SEHNR and FQNEAQ (reference sequence). Trimming removed 7 bases from V and 7 bases from J, with 25 bases in between. The CDR3 has 16 residues. CDR3 sequence: CASIKDSELGGNEAFF. CDR3 sequence (DNA): TGTGCCAGCATCAAGGACAGCGAGCTCGGGGGGAATGAAGCTTTCTTT.

The rearrangement uses TRBV13 and TRBJ1-1, with 7 positions matching TRBD1. The ends lost 6 bases at V and 0 bases at J; junction bases unmatched: 10. The CDR3 is 16 amino acids. Per the germline V gene, CDR1 is PRHDT and CDR2 is FYEKMQ (reference sequence). CDR3 in amino acids: CASRQEGAGLNTEAFF. As DNA, the CDR3 is TGTGCCAGCAGACAGGAGGGGGCGGGGTTGAACACTGAAGCTTTCTTT.

The chain joins TRBV14 to TRBJ2-2; D remains ambiguous. This CDR3 has 16 amino acids. V was shortened by 0 bases and J by 4 bases, with 12 bases between the two germline ends. Germline values: CDR1 SGHDN, CDR2 FVKESK. The CDR3 DNA is TGTGCCAGCAGCCAAGATCTCCTAGTCTCCACCGGGGAGCTGTTTTTT. Protein product: CASSQDLLVSTGELFF.

This clone appeared once. The chain recombines TRBV28 with TRBJ1-2; D unresolved. This CDR3 is built from 16 residues. Germline values: CDR1 MDHEN, CDR2 SYDVKM. The V gene lost 2 bases and the J gene lost 0 bases, with 13 bases spanning the gap. CDR3 DNA sequence: TGTGCCAGCAGTTTAGCTAGCAGATCCGCTAACTATGGCTACACCTTC. Its protein is CASSLASRSANYGYTF.

The genes are TRBV30 and TRBJ1-2; D uncertain. The V gene's germline CDR1 is GTSNPN and CDR2 SVGIG (reference sequence). The CDR3 totals 12 residues. Trimming pared 1 base from V and 4 bases from J, leaving 7 bases between. CDR3 amino acids: CAWSDRSYGYTF. The CDR3 DNA is TGTGCCTGGAGTGATAGGAGCTATGGCTACACCTTC.

The chain recombines TRBV5-1 with TRBJ2-5, with 9 bases fitting TRBD1. The CDR3 is 14 amino acids. The V and J ends lost 4 bases and 2 bases, in that order; junction bases with no gene match: 3. Germline values: CDR1 SGHRS, CDR2 YFSETQ. CDR3 sequence: CASSPGTGQETQYF. The CDR3 DNA is TGCGCCAGCAGCCCCGGGACAGGGCAAGAGACCCAGTACTTC.

The V gene is TRBV29-1, the J gene TRBJ2-7; tentative D call: TRBD2 (5 bases). The CDR3 totals 14 residues. CDR1 and CDR2 (germline): SQVTM, ANQGSEA. The germline V and J ends were trimmed by 5 bases and 0 bases, with 14 bases remaining between them. The CDR3 DNA reads as TGCAGCGTTCAGTCTCTAGCCGGCTCCTACGAGCAGTACTTC. Translation gives CSVQSLAGSYEQYF.

The V gene is TRBV7-2, the J gene TRBJ2-7, with TRBD1 identical over 8 bases. J lost 3 bases, V lost 5 bases, and 9 bases had no gene match. CDR1 and CDR2 (germline): SGHTA, FQGNSA. The CDR3 consists of 15 residues. The CDR3 spells CASSLLVGTGYEQYF. The CDR3 DNA follows: TGTGCCAGCAGCCTCCTGGTCGGGACAGGCTACGAGCAGTACTTC.

V usage is TRBV6-5 and J usage is TRBJ2-7; maybe TRBD2 (6 bases). Between the trimmed V and J ends, which lost 0 bases and 4 bases, there was a span of 10 bases. Germline assignment: CDR1 MNHEY and CDR2 SVGAGI. This CDR3 has 14 residues. For the CDR3, the DNA is TGTGCCAGCAGTTACTCCGGGACTGTATACGAGCAGTACTTC. Protein product: CASSYSGTVYEQYF.

This sequence joins TRBV19 and TRBJ2-2; 9 positions match TRBD1. The CDR3 runs to 17 residues. V dropped 0 bases and J dropped 4; count of bases not matched to a gene: 6. Germline V lookup: CDR1 LNHDA, CDR2 SQIVND (reference sequence). As DNA, the CDR3 is TGTGCCAGTAGTATAGATGGACAGGGGACGGGCACCGGGGAGCTGTTTTTT. This encodes CASSIDGQGTGTGELFF.

The chain employs TRBV5-8 and TRBJ2-5, with D perhaps matching TRBD2 (6 bases). The CDR3 has 15 amino acids. The germline V gene has CDR1 SGHTS and CDR2 YDEGEE. V lost 4 bases, J lost 3 bases, and 16 bases lay in between. CDR3 bases: TGTGCCAGCAGCCTGGGGACTGCCCCGGAAGAGACCCAGTACTTC. The encoded protein is CASSLGTAPEETQYF.

The rearrangement links TRBV6-5 to TRBJ1-1; TRBD1 aligns across 7 bases. Unmatched junction bases numbered 4, after V lost 10 bases and J lost 5 bases. The CDR3 loop spans 11 amino acids. The germline gives CDR1 MNHEY, CDR2 SVGAGI. This CDR3 is CATYRGTEAFF. CDR3 in DNA: TGTGCCACCTACAGGGGTACTGAAGCTTTCTTT.

The chain employs TRBV7-6 and TRBJ1-2; unclear D gene. The V end was cut by 2 bases, the J end by 1 base, with 5 bases between. The germline V gene encodes CDR1 SGHVS and CDR2 FNYEAQ. The CDR3 length is 13 residues. CDR3 in amino acids: CASSLPGNYGYTF. The DNA of the CDR3 is TGTGCCAGCAGCTTACCCGGTAACTATGGCTACACCTTC.

CDR3 bases: TGTGCCAGCAGTTACTTTCTAAGCGGGAGAGCCCATCCGGATACGCAGTATTTT. Its protein product is CASSYFLSGRAHPDTQYF. The chain couples TRBV6-2 or TRBV6-3 to TRBJ2-3, with 8 bases fitting TRBD2. CDR1 MNHEY and CDR2 SVGEGT come from the germline V gene. Germline trimming cut 1 base from V and 6 bases from J; bases unmatched to any gene: 15. The CDR3 loop spans 18 amino acids.

The chain carries TRBV5-1 and TRBJ1-2; D gene uncertain. The CDR3 contains 15 residues. The germline CDR1 and CDR2 sequences are SGHRS and YFSETQ. Trimming cost V 0 bases and J 4 bases, with 13 bases left between them. The CDR3 is CASSLAGRSFYGYTF. In DNA, the CDR3 is TGCGCCAGCAGCTTGGCCGGTCGAAGCTTCTATGGCTACACCTTC.

The chain recombines TRBV20-1 with TRBJ1-1; D is unclear. Per germline, CDR1 DFQATT and CDR2 SNEGSKA (reference sequence). This CDR3 has 11 residues. V lost 0 bases to trimming and J lost 11 bases, with 10 bases between them. The CDR3 sequence: CSARDVPEAFF. CDR3 sequence (DNA): TGCAGTGCTAGAGATGTACCGGAGGCTTTCTTT.

V gene TRBV29-1 combines with J gene TRBJ1-2, with 9 nucleotides matching TRBD1. The CDR3 covers 14 residues. The V gene end was trimmed by 6 bases and the J gene end by 7 bases; junction bases not matched to a gene: 12. CDR1 is SQVTM and CDR2 is ANQGSEA in the germline V gene. As DNA, the CDR3 is TGCAGCGTCCCCCAAGGACAGGGGCTAGGTGGCTACACCTTC. Protein sequence: CSVPQGQGLGGYTF. The whole variable domain, remainder taken from reference TRBV29-1 and TRBJ1-2, is SAVISQKPSRDICQRGTSLTIQCQVDSQVTMMFWYRQQPGQSLTLIATANQGSEATYESGFVIDKFPISRPNLTFSTLTVSNMSPEDSSIYLCSVPQGQGLGGYTFGSGTRLTVV.

The chain links TRBV7-8 to TRBJ2-4; 10 nucleotides line up with TRBD2. V was clipped by 1 base and J by 7 bases; unmatched bases: 4. Per germline, CDR1 SGHVS and CDR2 FQNEAQ. The CDR3 totals 15 residues. The CDR3 DNA follows: TGTGCCAGCAGCTTAGGTCTAGCGGGAGAGAACATTCAGTACTTC. Translating it yields CASSLGLAGENIQYF. Using reference TRBV7-8 and TRBJ2-4 for the parts outside the CDR3, the full variable domain is GAGVSQSPRYKVAKRGQDVALRCDPISGHVSLFWYQQALGQGPEFLTYFQNEAQLDKSGLPSDRFFAERPEGSVSTLKIQRTQQEDSAVYLCASSLGLAGENIQYFGAGTRLSVL.

The rearrangement uses TRBV27 and TRBJ2-5; 7 positions match TRBD2. This CDR3 region has 17 residues. Germline values: CDR1 MNHEY, CDR2 SMNVEV (reference sequence). The trim removed 8 bases at V and 4 bases at J, leaving 19 bases unmatched. The CDR3 sequence: CASSIRGLAEGRETQYF. CDR3 DNA: TGTGCCAGCTCCATCCGGGGTCTAGCGGAGGGTAGAGAGACCCAGTACTTC.

The chain uses TRBV7-6 and TRBJ2-2; 10 nucleotides agree with TRBD2. V shed 5 bases, J shed 8 bases, and the junction held 5 bases outside the gene matches. CDR3 length: 14 residues. Germline V gene data show CDR1 as SGHVS and CDR2 as FNYEAQ. Here the CDR3 DNA reads TGTGCCAGCAGCCCTACTAGCGGGAAAGGGGAGCTGTTTTTT. Translating it yields CASSPTSGKGELFF. Full variable domain (remainder filled in from reference TRBV7-6 and TRBJ2-2): GAGVSQSPRYKVTKRGQDVALRCDPISGHVSLYWYRQALGQGPEFLTYFNYEAQQDKSGLPNDRFSAERPEGSISTLTIQRTEQRDSAMYRCASSPTSGKGELFFGEGSRLTVL.

The chain recombines TRBV28 with TRBJ2-2, with D perhaps matching TRBD1 (6 bases). Germline CDR1 and CDR2: MDHEN and SYDVKM. The CDR3 contains 15 residues. V was cut by 5 bases and J by 0 bases, with 10 bases left in between. The CDR3 DNA is TGTGCCAGCAGTCAGCGGACAGCGAACACCGGGGAGCTGTTTTTT. Its translation: CASSQRTANTGELFF.

V is TRBV4-1 and J is TRBJ2-7; 10 bases match TRBD1. This CDR3 comprises 18 residues. Germline trimming cut 1 base from V and 0 bases from J; bases unmatched to any gene: 9. CDR1 and CDR2 (germline): MGHRA, YSYEKL. This CDR3 is CASSQGTDRGYSSYEQYF. CDR3 nucleotide sequence: TGCGCCAGCAGCCAAGGGACGGACAGGGGGTATAGCTCCTACGAGCAGTACTTC.

The chain joins TRBV7-9 to TRBJ2-5; a possible D gene is TRBD2 (6 bases). CDR3 size: 15 residues. CDR1 SEHNR and CDR2 FQNEAQ come from the germline V gene (reference sequence). Trimming pared 4 bases from V and 5 bases from J, leaving 17 bases between. The CDR3 DNA reads TGTGCCAGCAGCTACGATGGAGGGGTTGGGGAGACCCAGTACTTC. Protein sequence: CASSYDGGVGETQYF.

The chain recombines TRBV28 with TRBJ2-2; 11 positions match TRBD2. V dropped 8 bases and J dropped 8; count of bases not matched to a gene: 10. The germline V gene encodes CDR1 MDHEN and CDR2 SYDVKM. CDR3 length: 15 amino acids. Here the CDR3 DNA reads TGTGCCAGCCGCCGACTAGCGGGATTAAGGGGGGAGCTGTTTTTT. It codes for CASRRLAGLRGELFF.